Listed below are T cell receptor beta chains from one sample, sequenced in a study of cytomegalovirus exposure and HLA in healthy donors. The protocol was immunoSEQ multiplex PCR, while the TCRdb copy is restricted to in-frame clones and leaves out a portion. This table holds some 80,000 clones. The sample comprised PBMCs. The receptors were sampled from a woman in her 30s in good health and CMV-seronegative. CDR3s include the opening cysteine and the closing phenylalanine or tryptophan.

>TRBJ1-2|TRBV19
CASAVPGQGPYGYTF
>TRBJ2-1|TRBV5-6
CASSSGQGGNEQFF
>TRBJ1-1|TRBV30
CAWSPLGPANTEAFF
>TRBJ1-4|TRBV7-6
CASSPQTTNEKLFF
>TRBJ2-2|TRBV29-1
CSVEGGNTGELFF
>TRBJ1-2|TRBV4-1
CASSHTSRDRGRGGYTF
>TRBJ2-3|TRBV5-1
CASSFKTILGTDTDTQYF
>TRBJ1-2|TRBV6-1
CASSESGVYGYTF
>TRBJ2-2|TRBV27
CASSLRGLYTGELFF
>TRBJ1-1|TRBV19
CASSPGQGRGNTEDFF
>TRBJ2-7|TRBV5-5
CASSLGQELPYEQYF
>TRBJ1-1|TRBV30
CAWSEGGLEDFF
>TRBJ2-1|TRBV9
CASSGLAGSTYNEQFF
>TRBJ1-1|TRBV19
CASSIGWQGRITEAFF
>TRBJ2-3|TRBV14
CALDRGLPDTQYF
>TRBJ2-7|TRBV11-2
CASSNPGQGYEQYF
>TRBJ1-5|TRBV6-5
CASSYSRGQPQHF
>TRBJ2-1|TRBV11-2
CASSSETGGTENEQFF
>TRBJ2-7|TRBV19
CASSTSISAYEQYF
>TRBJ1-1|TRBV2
CASRPGQPTEAFF
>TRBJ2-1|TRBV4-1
CASSPEPSGEQFF
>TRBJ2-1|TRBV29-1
CSAANNEQFF
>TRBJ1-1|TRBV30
CAWSVQTVGGLFAEDFF
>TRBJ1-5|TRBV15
CATSRDINQPQHF
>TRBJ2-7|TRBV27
CASGWRTEQYF
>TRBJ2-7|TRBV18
CASSPSGTAYEQYF
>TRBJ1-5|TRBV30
CAWSPRGDQPQHF
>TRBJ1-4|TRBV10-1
CASRRTHKRPERGLNEKLFF
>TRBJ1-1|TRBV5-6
CASSWGTESRAFF
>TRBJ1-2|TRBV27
CASSPAGTAGSYTF